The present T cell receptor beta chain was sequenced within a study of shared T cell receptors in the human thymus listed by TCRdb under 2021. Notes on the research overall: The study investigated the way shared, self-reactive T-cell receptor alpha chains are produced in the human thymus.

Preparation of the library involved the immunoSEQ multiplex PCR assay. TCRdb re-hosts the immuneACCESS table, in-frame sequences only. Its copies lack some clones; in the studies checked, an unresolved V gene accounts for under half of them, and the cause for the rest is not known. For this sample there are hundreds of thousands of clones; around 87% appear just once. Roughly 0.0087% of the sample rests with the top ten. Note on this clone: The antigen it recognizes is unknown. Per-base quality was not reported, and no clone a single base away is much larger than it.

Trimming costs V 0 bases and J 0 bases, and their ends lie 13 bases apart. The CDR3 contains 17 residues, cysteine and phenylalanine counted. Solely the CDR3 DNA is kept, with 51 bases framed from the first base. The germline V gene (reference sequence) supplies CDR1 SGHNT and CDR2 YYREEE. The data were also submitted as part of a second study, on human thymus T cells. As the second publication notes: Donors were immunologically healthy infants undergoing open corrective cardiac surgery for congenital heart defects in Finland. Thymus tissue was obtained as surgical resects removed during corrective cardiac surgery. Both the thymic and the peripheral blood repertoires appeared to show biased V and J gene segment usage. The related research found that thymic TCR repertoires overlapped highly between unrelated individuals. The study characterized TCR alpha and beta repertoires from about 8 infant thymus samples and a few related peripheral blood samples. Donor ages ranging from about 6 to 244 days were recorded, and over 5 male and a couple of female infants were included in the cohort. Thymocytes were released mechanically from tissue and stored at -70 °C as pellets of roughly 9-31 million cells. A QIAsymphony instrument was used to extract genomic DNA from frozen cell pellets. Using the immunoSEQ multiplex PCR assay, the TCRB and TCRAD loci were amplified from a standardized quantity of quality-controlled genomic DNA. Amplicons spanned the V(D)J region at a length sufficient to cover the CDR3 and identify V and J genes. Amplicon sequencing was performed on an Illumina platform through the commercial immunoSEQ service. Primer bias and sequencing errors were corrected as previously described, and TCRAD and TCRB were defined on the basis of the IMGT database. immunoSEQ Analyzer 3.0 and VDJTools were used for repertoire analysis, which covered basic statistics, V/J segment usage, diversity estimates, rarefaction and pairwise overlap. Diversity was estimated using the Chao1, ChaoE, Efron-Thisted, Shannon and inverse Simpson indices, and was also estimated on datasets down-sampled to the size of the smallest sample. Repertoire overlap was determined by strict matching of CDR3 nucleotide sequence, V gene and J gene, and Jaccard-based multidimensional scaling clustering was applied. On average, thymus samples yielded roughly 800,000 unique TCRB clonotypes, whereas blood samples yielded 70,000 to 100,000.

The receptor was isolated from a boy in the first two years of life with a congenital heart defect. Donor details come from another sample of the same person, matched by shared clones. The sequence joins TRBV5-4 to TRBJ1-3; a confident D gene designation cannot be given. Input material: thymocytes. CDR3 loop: CASSLAVSASSGNTIYF. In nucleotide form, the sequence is TGTGCCAGCAGCTTGGCCGTGTCCGCCAGCTCTGGAAACACCATATATTTT. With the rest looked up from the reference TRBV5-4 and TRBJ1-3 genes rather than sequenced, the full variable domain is ETGVTQSPTHLIKTRGQQVTLRCSSQSGHNTVSWYQQALGQGPQFIFQYYREEENGRGNFPPRFSGLQFPNYSSELNVNALELDDSALYLCASSLAVSASSGNTIYFGEGSWLTVV.